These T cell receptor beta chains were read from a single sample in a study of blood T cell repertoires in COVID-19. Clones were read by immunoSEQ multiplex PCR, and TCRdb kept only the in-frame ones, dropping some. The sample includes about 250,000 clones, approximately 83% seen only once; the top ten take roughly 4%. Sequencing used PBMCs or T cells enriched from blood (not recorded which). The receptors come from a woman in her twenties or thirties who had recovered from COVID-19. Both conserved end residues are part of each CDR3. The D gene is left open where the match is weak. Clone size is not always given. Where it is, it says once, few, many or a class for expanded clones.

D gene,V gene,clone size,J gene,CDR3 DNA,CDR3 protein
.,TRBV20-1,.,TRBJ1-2,TGCAGTGCTAAGCCCTATGGCTACACCTTC,CSAKPYGYTF
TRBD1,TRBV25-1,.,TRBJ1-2,TGTGCCAGCAGTGAATCTGGACAGGTCTATGGCTACACCTTC,CASSESGQVYGYTF
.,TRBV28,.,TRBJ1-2,TGTGCCAGCAGTTTTAATTTTAACTATGGCTACACCTTC,CASSFNFNYGYTF
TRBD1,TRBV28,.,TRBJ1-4,TGTGCCAGCAGTTCGGACAGGTGGCGGTTAACTAATGAAAAACTGTTTTTT,CASSSDRWRLTNEKLFF
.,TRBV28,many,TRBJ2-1,TGTGCCATCGCCTCGGAGGGTTCCTCCTACAATGAGCAGTTCTTC,CAIASEGSSYNEQFF
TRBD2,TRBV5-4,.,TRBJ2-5,TGTGCCAGCTCGGATGGAGCTAGCGGGGGGGCCGGGGAGACCCAGTACTTC,CASSDGASGGAGETQYF
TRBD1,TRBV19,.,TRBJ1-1,TGTGCCAGTAGTTCCCCGCCGGGGACAGGGTCGAGCACTGAAGCTTTCTTT,CASSSPPGTGSSTEAFF
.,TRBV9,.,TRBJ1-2,TGTGCCAGCAGCGTAGAGGCGGGGCGGTACTATGGCTACACCTTC,CASSVEAGRYYGYTF
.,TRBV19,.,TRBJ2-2,TGTGCCAGTAACCCGCAGGGCCCAGCCGGGGAGCTGTTTTTT,CASNPQGPAGELFF
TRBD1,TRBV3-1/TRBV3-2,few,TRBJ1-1,TGTGCCAGCAGCGAAGCAGGGGGCAGCAACACTGAAGCTTTCTTT,CASSEAGGSNTEAFF
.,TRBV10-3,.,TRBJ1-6,TGTGCCATCAGCCCTTTAGGAGGAAATTCACCCCTCCACTTT,CAISPLGGNSPLHF
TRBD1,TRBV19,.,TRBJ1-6,TGTGCCAGTAGTGCCAACAGGGGTGGCTCCTATAATTCACCCCTCCACTTT,CASSANRGGSYNSPLHF
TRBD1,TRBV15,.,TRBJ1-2,TGTGCCACCAGCGGCGCCCCCAGCGCGGGGGTAACCGGGACAGGGTTTGGCTACACCTTC,CATSGAPSAGVTGTGFGYTF
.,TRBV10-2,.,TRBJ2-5,TGCGCCAGCAGTGAGTTGGACAGACAAGAGACCCAGTACTTC,CASSELDRQETQYF
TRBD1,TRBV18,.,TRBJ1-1,TGTGCCAGCTCACCCTCAGGACAGGGGGCGAGCACTGAAGCTTTCTTT,CASSPSGQGASTEAFF
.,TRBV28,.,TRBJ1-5,TGTGCCAGCAAGACCGCGGAGAATCAGCCCCAGCATTTT,CASKTAENQPQHF
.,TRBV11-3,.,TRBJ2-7,TGTGCCAGCAGCCGAGGGGGTGACGAGCAGTACTTC,CASSRGGDEQYF
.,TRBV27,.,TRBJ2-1,TGTGCCAGCAGTCCATCCACAAGTCCGATATACAATGAGCAGTTCTTC,CASSPSTSPIYNEQFF
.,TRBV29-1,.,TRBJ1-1,TGCAGCTCCGATGGGGGCTTGAACACTGAAGCTTTCTTT,CSSDGGLNTEAFF
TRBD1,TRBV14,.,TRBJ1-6,TGTGCCAGCAGCAGACGACAGGGGACAAATTCACCCCTCCACTTT,CASSRRQGTNSPLHF
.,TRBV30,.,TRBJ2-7,TGTGCCTGGAAGGGGGGGAACTCCTACGAGCAGTACTTC,CAWKGGNSYEQYF
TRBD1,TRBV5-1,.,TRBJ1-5,TGCGCCAGCAGACCGGGACAGGGGGCTGATCAGCCCCAGCATTTT,CASRPGQGADQPQHF
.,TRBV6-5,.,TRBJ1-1,TGTGCCAGCAGTTACAGTCTGGCCCAGAACACTGAAGCTTTCTTT,CASSYSLAQNTEAFF
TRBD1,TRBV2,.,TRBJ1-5,TGTGCCAGCAGTCCCGGACAGGAAAATCAGCCCCAGCATTTT,CASSPGQENQPQHF
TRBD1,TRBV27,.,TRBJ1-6,TGTGCCAGCAGTTTAACCGGGACAGGTCATTCACCCCTCCACTTT,CASSLTGTGHSPLHF
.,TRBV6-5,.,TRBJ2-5,TGTGCCAGCAGCCCGGGGCGAGCGGGAGAGACCCAGTACTTC,CASSPGRAGETQYF
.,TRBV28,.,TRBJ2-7,TGTGCCAGCAGTTTTTTTACAGAGGACAACGAGCAGTACTTC,CASSFFTEDNEQYF
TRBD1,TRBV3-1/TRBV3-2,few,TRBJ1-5,TGTGCCAGCAGCCAAGGGACCCAGGGGGCTGGGCAGCCCCAGCATTTT,CASSQGTQGAGQPQHF